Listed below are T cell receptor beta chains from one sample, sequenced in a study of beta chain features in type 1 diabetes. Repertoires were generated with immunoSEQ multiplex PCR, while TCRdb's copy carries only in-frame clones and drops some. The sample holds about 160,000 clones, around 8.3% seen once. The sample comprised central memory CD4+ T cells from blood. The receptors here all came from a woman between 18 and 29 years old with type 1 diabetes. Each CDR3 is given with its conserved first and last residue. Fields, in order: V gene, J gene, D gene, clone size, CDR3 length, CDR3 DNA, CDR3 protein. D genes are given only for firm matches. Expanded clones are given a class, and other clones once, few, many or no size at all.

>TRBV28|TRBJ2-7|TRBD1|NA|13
TGTGCCAGCTCAAAGGGACAGGGGTACGAGCAGTACTTC
CASSKGQGYEQYF
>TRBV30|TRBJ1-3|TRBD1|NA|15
TGTGCCTGGAGTCGATCCGGGACAGGGGGAAACACCATATATTTT
CAWSRSGTGGNTIYF
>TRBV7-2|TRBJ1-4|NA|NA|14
TGTGCCAGCAGCTCCAGGGAAGCTAATGAAAAACTGTTTTTT
CASSSREANEKLFF
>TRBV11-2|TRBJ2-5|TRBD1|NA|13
TGTGCCAGCACGCAAGGGACAGTAGAGACCCAGTACTTC
CASTQGTVETQYF
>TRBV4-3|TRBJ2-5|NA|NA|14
TGCGCCAGCAGCCAAGGAGGGAAGAAGGAGACCCAGTACTTC
CASSQGGKKETQYF
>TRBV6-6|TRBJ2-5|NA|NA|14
TGTGCCAGCAGTGACTCGGCAGGGGAAGAGACCCAGTACTTC
CASSDSAGEETQYF
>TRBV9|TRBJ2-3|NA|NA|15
TGTGCCAGCAGCGTAGGGTCGCTAGCCACAGATACGCAGTATTTT
CASSVGSLATDTQYF
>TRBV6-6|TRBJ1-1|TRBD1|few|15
TGTGCCAGCAGTTACTCGAAACAGGGGTACACTGAAGCTTTCTTT
CASSYSKQGYTEAFF
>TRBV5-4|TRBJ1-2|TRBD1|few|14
TGTGCCAGCAGCACGGGACAGGGGGCTGGAGGCTACACCTTC
CASSTGQGAGGYTF
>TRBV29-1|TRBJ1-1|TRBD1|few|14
TGCAGCGTTGACGCCGGGACAGGGCACACTGAAGCTTTCTTT
CSVDAGTGHTEAFF
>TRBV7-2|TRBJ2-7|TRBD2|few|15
TGTGCCAGCAGCTTGACTAGCGGGATCCAATACGAGCAGTACTTC
CASSLTSGIQYEQYF
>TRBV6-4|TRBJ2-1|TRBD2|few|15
TGTGCCAGCAGTGACGGGGTTGGCGGGAGCCTACGGCAGTTCTTC
CASSDGVGGSLRQFF
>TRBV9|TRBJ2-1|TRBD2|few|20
TGTGCCAGCAGCCAAGATCGTAGGGGACTAGCGGGGGGCCCGTACAATGAGCAGTTCTTC
CASSQDRRGLAGGPYNEQFF
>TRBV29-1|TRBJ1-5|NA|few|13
TGCAGCGCCGTGACAGGCTCCAATCAGCCCCAGCATTTT
CSAVTGSNQPQHF
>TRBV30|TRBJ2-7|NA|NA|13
TGTGCCTTGAGACGGACATCAACCTACGAGCAGTACTTC
CALRRTSTYEQYF
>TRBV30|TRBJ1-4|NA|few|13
TGTGCCTGGAGTAGAGGGATTTTTGAAAAACTGTTTTTT
CAWSRGIFEKLFF
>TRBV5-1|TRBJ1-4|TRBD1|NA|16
TGCGCCAGCAGCGAAGGGACAGCCTCGGGGACTGAAAAACTGTTTTTT
CASSEGTASGTEKLFF
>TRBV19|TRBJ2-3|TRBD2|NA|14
TGTGCCAGTAGTATGGCGGGAGGCACAGATACGCAGTATTTT
CASSMAGGTDTQYF
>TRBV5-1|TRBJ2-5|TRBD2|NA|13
TGCGCCAGCAGCTCTGGGACTAGCGGGGGGACTTACTTC
CASSSGTSGGTYF
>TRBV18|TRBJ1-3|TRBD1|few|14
TGTGCCAGCTCACGGGACAGCCAAGGAAACACCATATATTTT
CASSRDSQGNTIYF
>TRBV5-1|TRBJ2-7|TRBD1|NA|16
TGCGCCAGCAGCATCACAGGGGGGTTACTCGCTAACGAGCAGTACTTC
CASSITGGLLANEQYF
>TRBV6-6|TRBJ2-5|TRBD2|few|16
TGTGCCAGCAGTTCATCGACTAGCGGGAGTACAGAGACCCAGTACTTC
CASSSSTSGSTETQYF
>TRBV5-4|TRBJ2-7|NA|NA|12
TGTGCCAGCAGCTTAGCGGTAGCTCCGCCGTCCTTC
CASSLAVAPPSF
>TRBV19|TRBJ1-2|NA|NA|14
TGTGCCAGTAGTCCTCAGGGGCACAACTATGGCTACACCTTC
CASSPQGHNYGYTF
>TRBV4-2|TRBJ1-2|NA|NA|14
TGTGCCAGCACCTTGGGACTGATGAACTATGGCTACACCTTC
CASTLGLMNYGYTF
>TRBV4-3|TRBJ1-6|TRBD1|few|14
TGCGCCAGCAGCCAAGGACAGGGAAATTCACCCCTCCACTTT
CASSQGQGNSPLHF
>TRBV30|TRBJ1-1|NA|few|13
TGTGCCTGGAGTGTACAGGAGAACACTGAAGCTTTCTTT
CAWSVQENTEAFF
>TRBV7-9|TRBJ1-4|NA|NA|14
TGTGCCAGCAGCCGCGATGAGGGTTTCGTAAAACTGTTTTTT
CASSRDEGFVKLFF
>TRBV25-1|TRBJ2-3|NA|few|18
TGTGCCAGCAGTGAATATACCCTAGCCTTTTCTTCCACAGATACGCAGTATTTT
CASSEYTLAFSSTDTQYF
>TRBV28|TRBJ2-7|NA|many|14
TGTGCCAGCAACTGGCCGGGATCCTCCTACGAGCAGTACTTC
CASNWPGSSYEQYF
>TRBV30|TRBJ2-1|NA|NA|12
TGTGCCTGGAGTGTAATGGGAGATGAGCAGTTCTTC
CAWSVMGDEQFF
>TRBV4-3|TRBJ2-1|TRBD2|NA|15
TGCGCCAGCAGCCAAGGACTAGCGGGACGAGATGAGCAGTTCTTC
CASSQGLAGRDEQFF
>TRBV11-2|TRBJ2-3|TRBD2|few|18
TGTGCCAGCAGCGGCACCGGGACTAGCGGAGCTAGCACAGATACGCAGTATTTT
CASSGTGTSGASTDTQYF
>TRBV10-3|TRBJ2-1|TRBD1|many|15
TGTGCCATCAGCAAGACAGGGGATACCTACAATGAGCAGTTCTTC
CAISKTGDTYNEQFF
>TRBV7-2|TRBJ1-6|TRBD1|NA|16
TGTGCCAGCAGCTTATCAACGGGACAGGGTGAATCACCCCTCCACTTT
CASSLSTGQGESPLHF
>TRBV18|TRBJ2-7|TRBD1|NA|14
TGTGCCAGCTCACGGGGACAGGGGCGGGGAGAGCAGTACTTC
CASSRGQGRGEQYF
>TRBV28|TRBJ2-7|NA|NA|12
TGTGCCAGCAGTCTCCAGGGTTACGAGCAGTACTTC
CASSLQGYEQYF
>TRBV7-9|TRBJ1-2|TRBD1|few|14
TGTGCCAGCAGGGGGGACAGTACGAACTATGGCTACACCTTC
CASRGDSTNYGYTF
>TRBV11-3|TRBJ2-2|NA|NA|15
TGTGCCAGCAGTTCCTGGGGGGGCGAGACCGGGGAGCTGTTTTTT
CASSSWGGETGELFF
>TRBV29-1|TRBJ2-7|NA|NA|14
TGCAGCGTCCTCGGGGGTTTTCCTACCTACGAGCAGTACTTC
CSVLGGFPTYEQYF
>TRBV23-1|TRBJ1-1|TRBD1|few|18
TGCGCCAGCAGTCAATCTTCCGGACGACAGGGAGACGACACTGAAGCTTTCTTT
CASSQSSGRQGDDTEAFF
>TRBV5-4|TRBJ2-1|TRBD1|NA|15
TGTGCCAGCAGCTGGGGGACAGGAGTCCGCGGTGAGCAGTTCTTC
CASSWGTGVRGEQFF
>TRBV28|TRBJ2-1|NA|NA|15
TGTGCCAGCAGTTCCACTAGCACCGTTTACAATGAGCAGTTCTTC
CASSSTSTVYNEQFF
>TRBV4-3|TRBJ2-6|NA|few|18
TGCGCCAGCAGCCATGGACACGGGCTGGGATCTGGGGCCAACGTCCTGACTTTC
CASSHGHGLGSGANVLTF
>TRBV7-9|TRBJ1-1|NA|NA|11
TGTGCCAGCAGCCTATACACTGAAGCTTTCTTT
CASSLYTEAFF